The clone carrying this TCR beta chain was counted between two and nine times. Its antigen remains unidentified. These data originate in a study of spatial heterogeneity in lung cancer. Study-level background: Sequences of the beta chain were consistently detected in greater numbers than alpha-chain sequences. For tumor regions, TCR transcript counts showed a strong correlation with a T cell module score derived from matched bulk RNA-seq.

Study-wide results and caveats: Counts that tracked tumor mutation counts were those of expanded intratumoral alpha and beta TCRs.

TCRdb reanalysed the 5' RACE reads using MiXCR and keeps one entry per CDR3 protein. The sample has about 100,000 distinct CDR3 sequences, 4.4% seen once. This sample's time point: sample taken at primary tumor resection. Samples were obtained from around 72 donors, all untreated early-stage non-small cell lung cancer patients. Unmatched junction bases numbered 15, after V lost 6 bases and J lost 4 bases. The CDR3 spans 17 residues. Germline assignment: CDR1 SEHNR and CDR2 FQNEAQ (reference sequence). The sequences come from lung tumor tissue, collected at surgery. The chain has TRBV7-9 and TRBJ2-1; 7 nucleotides align to TRBD2. The source of this sequence is a male donor with early-stage non-small cell lung cancer. CDR3 residues: CASRPPYRDYLYNEQFF. The CDR3 coding sequence is TGTGCCAGCAGGCCTCCTTACCGGGACTACCTGTACAATGAGCAGTTCTTC.